This T cell receptor (beta chain) was documented in a study of cytomegalovirus exposure and HLA in healthy donors. 60 Vbeta and 13 Jbeta primers were used in PCR. Clones were sequenced by immunoSEQ multiplex PCR, and TCRdb holds only the in-frame ones, with some missing. Counted here are some 74,000 clones, around 64% occurring once; the ten biggest clones make up roughly a fifth. This CDR3 is built from 15 residues. Germline V gene lookup returns CDR1 SGHRS and CDR2 YFSETQ. Trimming at V came to 4 bases and at J to 6 bases, leaving 5 bases not matched to a gene. The sequenced sample was PBMCs. The chain uses TRBV5-1 and TRBJ2-1, with TRBD2 identical over 12 bases. The clonotype originates from a middle-aged man in good health and CMV-seropositive. Written as DNA, the CDR3 is TGCGCCAGCAGCGCGACTAGCGGGGGAGTCAATGAGCAGTTCTTC. Residues: CASSATSGGVNEQFF.